This entry is about one T cell receptor (beta chain). Antigen: not known. The data originate from a study of cytomegalovirus exposure and HLA in healthy donors. Study-wide points: Reports showed the classifier diagnosing cytomegalovirus status with high specificity and sensitivity. First-cohort TCR clusters tended to co-occur in the roughly 130 validation repertoires, a later analysis found. Among TCR beta chains, those listed as cytomegalovirus-associated numbered over 150.

This CDR3 is built from 15 residues. Germline values: CDR1 MDHEN, CDR2 SYDVKM. V dropped 6 bases and J dropped 3 bases, with 17 bases sitting between them. Separation from the roughly 670-subject first cohort characterized the approximately 120-subject validation cohort, to which the donors belonged. The data were produced by immunoSEQ multiplex PCR, yet TCRdb's version contains in-frame clones alone and is incomplete. This sample has approximately 190,000 clones, with approximately 88% found just once. This sequence joins TRBV28 and TRBJ1-2, with D possibly being TRBD1 (6 bases). Sequencing was done on a sample of PBMCs. The receptor's source is a man aged 18 to 30 in good health and CMV-seropositive. The CDR3 here is CASSRAGTSHYGYTF. CDR3 nucleotides: TGTGCCAGCAGCCGCGCCGGGACAAGTCACTATGGCTACACCTTC.